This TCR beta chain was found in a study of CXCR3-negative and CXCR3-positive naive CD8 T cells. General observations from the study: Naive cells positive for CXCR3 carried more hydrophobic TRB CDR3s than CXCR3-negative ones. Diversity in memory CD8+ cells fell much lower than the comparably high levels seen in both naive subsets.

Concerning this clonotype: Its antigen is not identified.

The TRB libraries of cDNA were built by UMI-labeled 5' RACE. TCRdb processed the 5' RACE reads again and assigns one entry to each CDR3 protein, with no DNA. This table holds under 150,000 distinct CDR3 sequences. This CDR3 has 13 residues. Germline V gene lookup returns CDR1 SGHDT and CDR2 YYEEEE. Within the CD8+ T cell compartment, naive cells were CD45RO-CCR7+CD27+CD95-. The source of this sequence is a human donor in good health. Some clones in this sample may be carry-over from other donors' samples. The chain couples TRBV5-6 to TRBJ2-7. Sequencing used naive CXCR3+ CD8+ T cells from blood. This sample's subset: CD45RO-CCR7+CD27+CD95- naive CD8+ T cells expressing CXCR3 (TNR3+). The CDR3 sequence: CASSKTSAYEQYF.